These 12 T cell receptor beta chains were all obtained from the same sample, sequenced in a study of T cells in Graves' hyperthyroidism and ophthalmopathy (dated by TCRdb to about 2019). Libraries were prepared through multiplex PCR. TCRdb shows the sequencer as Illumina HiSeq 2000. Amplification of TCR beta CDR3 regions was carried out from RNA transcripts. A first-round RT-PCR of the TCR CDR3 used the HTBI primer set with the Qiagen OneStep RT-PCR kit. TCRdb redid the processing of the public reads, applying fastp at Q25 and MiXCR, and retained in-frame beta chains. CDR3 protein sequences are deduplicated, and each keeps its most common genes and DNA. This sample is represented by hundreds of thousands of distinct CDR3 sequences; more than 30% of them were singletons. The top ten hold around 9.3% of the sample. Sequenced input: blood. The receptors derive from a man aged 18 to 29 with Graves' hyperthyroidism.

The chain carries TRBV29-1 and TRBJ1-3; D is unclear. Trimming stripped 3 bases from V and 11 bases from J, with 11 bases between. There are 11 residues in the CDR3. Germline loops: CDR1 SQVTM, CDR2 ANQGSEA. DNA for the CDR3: TGCAGCGTTGAGGGCGTGGGCGCCATATATTTT. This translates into CSVEGVGAIYF.

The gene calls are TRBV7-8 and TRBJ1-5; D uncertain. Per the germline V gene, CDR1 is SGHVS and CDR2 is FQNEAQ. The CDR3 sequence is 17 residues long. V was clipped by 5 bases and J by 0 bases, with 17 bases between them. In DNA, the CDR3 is TGTGCCAGCAGCCCCGGCTCGGCAGTGAATAGCAATCAGCCCCAGCATTTT. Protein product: CASSPGSAVNSNQPQHF.

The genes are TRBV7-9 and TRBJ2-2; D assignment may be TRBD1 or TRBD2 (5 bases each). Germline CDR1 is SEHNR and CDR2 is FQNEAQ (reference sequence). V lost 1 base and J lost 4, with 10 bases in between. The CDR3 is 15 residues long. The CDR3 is CASSLEGRGTGELFF. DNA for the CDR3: TGTGCCAGCAGCTTAGAGGGACGAGGCACCGGGGAGCTGTTTTTT. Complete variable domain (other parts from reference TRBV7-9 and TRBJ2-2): DTGVSQNPRHKITKRGQNVTFRCDPISEHNRLYWYRQTLGQGPEFLTYFQNEAQLEKSRLLSDRFSAERPKGSFSTLEIQRTEQGDSAMYLCASSLEGRGTGELFFGEGSRLTVL.

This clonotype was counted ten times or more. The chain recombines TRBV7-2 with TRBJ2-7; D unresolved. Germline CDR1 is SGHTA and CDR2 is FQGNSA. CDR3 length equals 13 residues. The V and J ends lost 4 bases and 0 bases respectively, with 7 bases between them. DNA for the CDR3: TGTGCCAGCAGCTACGCCAGCTCCTACGAGCAGTACTTC. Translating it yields CASSYASSYEQYF.

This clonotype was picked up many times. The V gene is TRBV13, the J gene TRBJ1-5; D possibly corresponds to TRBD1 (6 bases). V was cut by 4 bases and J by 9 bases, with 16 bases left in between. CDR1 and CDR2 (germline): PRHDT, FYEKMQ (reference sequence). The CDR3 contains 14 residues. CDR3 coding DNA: TGTGCCAGCAGCTCACAGGGCCAAGGCGGGCCCCAGCATTTT. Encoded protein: CASSSQGQGGPQHF.

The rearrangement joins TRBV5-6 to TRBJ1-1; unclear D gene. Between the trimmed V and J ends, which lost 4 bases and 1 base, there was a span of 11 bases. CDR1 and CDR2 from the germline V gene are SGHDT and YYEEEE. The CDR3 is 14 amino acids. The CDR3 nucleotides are TGTGCCAGCAGCCCTGAACCCCAGAACACTGAAGCTTTCTTT. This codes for CASSPEPQNTEAFF.

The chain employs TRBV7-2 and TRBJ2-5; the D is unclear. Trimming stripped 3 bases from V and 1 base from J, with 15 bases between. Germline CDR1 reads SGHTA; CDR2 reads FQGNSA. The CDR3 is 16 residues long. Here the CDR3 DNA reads TGTGCCAGCAGCTTTGTAGAGAGACCCCCCCAAGAGACCCAGTACTTC. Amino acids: CASSFVERPPQETQYF. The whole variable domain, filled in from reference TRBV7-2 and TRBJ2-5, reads GAGVSQSPSNKVTEKGKDVELRCDPISGHTALYWYRQSLGQGLEFLIYFQGNSAPDKSGLPSDRFSAERTGGSVSTLTIQRTQQEDSAVYLCASSFVERPPQETQYFGPGTRLLVL.

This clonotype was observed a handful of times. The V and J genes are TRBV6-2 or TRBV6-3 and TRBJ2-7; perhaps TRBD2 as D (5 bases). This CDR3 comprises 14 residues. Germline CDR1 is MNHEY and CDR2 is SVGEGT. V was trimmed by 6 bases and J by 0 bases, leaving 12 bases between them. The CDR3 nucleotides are TGTGCCAGCAGGTTATACCGGGACTCCTACGAGCAGTACTTC. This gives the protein CASRLYRDSYEQYF.

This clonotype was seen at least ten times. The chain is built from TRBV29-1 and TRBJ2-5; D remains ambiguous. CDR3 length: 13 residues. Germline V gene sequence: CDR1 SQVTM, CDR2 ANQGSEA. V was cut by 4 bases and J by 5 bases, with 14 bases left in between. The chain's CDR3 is CSVVVALTETQYF. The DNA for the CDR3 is TGCAGCGTTGTGGTAGCTTTGACGGAGACCCAGTACTTC.

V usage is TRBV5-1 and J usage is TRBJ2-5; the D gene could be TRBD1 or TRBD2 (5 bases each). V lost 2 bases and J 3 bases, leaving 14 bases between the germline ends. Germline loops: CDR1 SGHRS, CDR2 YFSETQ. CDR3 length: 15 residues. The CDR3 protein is CASSFRGANEETQYF. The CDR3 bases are TGCGCCAGCAGCTTCCGAGGGGCAAATGAAGAGACCCAGTACTTC.

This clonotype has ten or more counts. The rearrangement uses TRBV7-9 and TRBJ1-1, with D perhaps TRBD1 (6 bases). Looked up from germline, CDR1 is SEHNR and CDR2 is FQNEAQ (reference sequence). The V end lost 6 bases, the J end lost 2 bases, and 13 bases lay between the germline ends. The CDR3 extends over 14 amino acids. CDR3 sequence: CASRGGHLNTEAFF. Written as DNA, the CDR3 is TGTGCCAGCAGAGGGGGACACCTAAACACTGAAGCTTTCTTT.

In nucleotides, the CDR3 is TGTGCCAGTAGTAGACCGGGACAGGGGGGATCGAACACTGAAGCTTTCTTT. This encodes CASSRPGQGGSNTEAFF. This sequence joins TRBV19 and TRBJ1-1, with 11 positions matching TRBD1. Germline CDR1 reads LNHDA; CDR2 reads SQIVND (reference sequence). V was pared by 4 bases and J by 1 base, with 8 bases of the junction left unmatched. This CDR3 is 17 amino acids long. The full variable domain, with the rest looked up from reference TRBV19 and TRBJ1-1, is DGGITQSPKYLFRKEGQNVTLSCEQNLNHDAMYWYRQDPGQGLRLIYYSQIVNDFQKGDIAEGYSVSREKKESFPLTVTSAQKNPTAFYLCASSRPGQGGSNTEAFFGQGTRLTVV.